These 32 T cell receptor beta chains share one sample of origin, sequenced in a study of response to subunit inactivated influenza vaccine. TCRdb re-analysed the RT-PCR reads in MiXCR, keeping a single row per CDR3 protein. The repertoire has hundreds of thousands of distinct CDR3 sequences, approximately 12% of them found once; the top ten carry about 10%. The material sequenced was PBMCs from blood, taken on the day of vaccination. Receptor source: a man between 50 and 59 years old who received an inactivated influenza vaccine.

This clonotype was seen repeatedly, ten times or more. The chain is built from TRBV5-1 and TRBJ2-5; TRBD1 aligns across 8 bases. Unmatched junction bases numbered 5, after V lost 3 bases and J lost 1 base. Per the germline V gene, CDR1 is SGHRS and CDR2 is YFSETQ. CDR3 length: 15 residues. DNA of the CDR3: TGCGCCAGCAGCTGGGGGGACAGGCCCCAAGAGACCCAGTACTTC. Residues: CASSWGDRPQETQYF.

The chain combines TRBV5-4 with TRBJ1-1; D call uncertain. The germline gives CDR1 SGHNT, CDR2 YYREEE (reference sequence). This CDR3 region has 13 residues. V was cut by 3 bases and J by 4 bases, with 10 bases left in between. The CDR3: CASSSSPFTEAFF. The CDR3 DNA is TGTGCCAGCAGCTCGAGTCCATTCACTGAAGCTTTCTTT.

On this clonotype itself: The CDR3 end shows no conserved phenylalanine or tryptophan, and so a read error is likely. The chain recombines TRBV10-3 with TRBJ2-7; the match to TRBD2 covers 10 bases. CDR1 and CDR2 (germline): ENHRY, SYGVKD. J lost 6 bases, V lost 6 bases, and 8 bases had no gene match. The length of the CDR3 is 14 residues. CDR3 sequence reads: CAISRAGGPSEQYL. The CDR3 nucleotides read TGTGCCATCAGCCGAGCGGGAGGGCCTTCCGAGCAGTACCTC.

This clonotype was observed a handful of times. This chain uses TRBV6-1 with TRBJ2-5; TRBD1 is a possible D gene (6 bases). CDR3 length: 14 residues. Between the trimmed V and J ends, which lost 10 bases and 5 bases, there was a span of 20 bases. Germline V CDR1 and CDR2: MNHNS, SASEGT. The CDR3 sequence: CATKLTAGVETQYF. The CDR3 DNA reads TGTGCCACCAAACTAACGGCAGGGGTGGAGACCCAGTACTTC.

J is TRBJ1-4 and V is TRBV4-3, with 9 bases that match TRBD1. After removal of 4 bases from V and 7 bases from J, the junction contained 7 bases not matched to a gene. Germline-derived CDR1 and CDR2 are LGHNA and YSLEER. CDR3 size: 15 residues. CDR3 residues: CASSPGRDRAEKLFF. The DNA of the CDR3 is TGCGCCAGCAGCCCCGGGCGGGACAGGGCTGAAAAACTGTTTTTT.

This clonotype was observed a few times. The chain uses TRBV20-1 and TRBJ2-7; 7 bases match TRBD2. Germline CDR1 is DFQATT and CDR2 is SNEGSKA (reference sequence). The CDR3 is 15 residues long. The trim removed 0 bases at V and 2 bases at J, leaving 7 bases unmatched. DNA for the CDR3: TGCAGTGCTAGAGATCATGGCGGGAGAGCCTACGAGCAGTACTTC. Its translation: CSARDHGGRAYEQYF.

J is TRBJ2-5 and V is TRBV3-1; 7 bases are a match to TRBD1. The J segment lost 0 bases and the V segment lost 3 bases, leaving 4 bases of the junction unmatched. Germline CDR1 LGHDT, CDR2 YNNKEL (reference sequence). This CDR3 is built from 15 residues. CDR3 nucleotides: TGTGCCAGCAGCCACACGGGGACAGACCAAGAGACCCAGTACTTC. Protein product: CASSHTGTDQETQYF.

This clonotype has only a few counts. V is TRBV4-3 and J is TRBJ2-5, with 7 bases lining up with TRBD1. Germline CDR1 is LGHNA and CDR2 is YSLEER. Unmatched junction bases numbered 5, after V lost 0 bases and J lost 4 bases. The CDR3 has 15 residues. CDR3 in DNA: TGCGCCAGCAGCCAAGATGAGGGACAGTCAGAGACCCAGTACTTC. Translated, it gives CASSQDEGQSETQYF.

The rearrangement uses TRBV24-1 and TRBJ2-4; tentative D call: TRBD1 (6 bases). The length of the CDR3 is 17 residues. CDR1 and CDR2 (germline): KGHDR, SFDVKD. V was cut by 1 base and J by 0 bases, with 12 bases left in between. The CDR3 region has the DNA TGTGCCACCAGTGATTTAAGGACAGAACTAGCCAAAAACATTCAGTACTTC. This gives the protein CATSDLRTELAKNIQYF.

This clonotype was recorded at least ten times. This chain connects TRBV29-1 to TRBJ1-2; D possibly corresponds to TRBD1 (6 bases). This CDR3 comprises 14 residues. Germline CDR1 is SQVTM and CDR2 is ANQGSEA. The germline V and J ends were trimmed by 1 base and 4 bases, with 13 bases remaining between them. CDR3 coding DNA: TGCAGCGTTGAAGGGGGGGGCAGGGCCTATGGCTACACCTTC. Translated, it gives CSVEGGGRAYGYTF.

This clonotype has only a few counts. The chain has TRBV24-1 and TRBJ2-7; perhaps TRBD1 as D (5 bases). Trimming pared 8 bases from V and 3 bases from J, leaving 16 bases between. There are 14 residues in the CDR3. Germline V gene data show CDR1 as KGHDR and CDR2 as SFDVKD. The CDR3 is CATKPRTRIYEQYF. The DNA of the CDR3 is TGTGCCACCAAACCCCGGACAAGGATCTACGAGCAGTACTTC.

The chain uses TRBV7-2 and TRBJ2-2; 8 positions agree with TRBD2. Germline V CDR1 and CDR2: SGHTA, FQGNSA. CDR3 length equals 17 residues. After removal of 2 bases from V and 0 bases from J, the junction contained 5 bases not matched to a gene. CDR3 nucleotides: TGTGCCAGCAGCTTACGCGGGACTAGGGCGAACACCGGGGAGCTGTTTTTT. Translation gives CASSLRGTRANTGELFF.

This clonotype has more than one count but fewer than ten. The V and J genes are TRBV5-1 and TRBJ2-7; 8 nucleotides agree with TRBD2. CDR1 SGHRS and CDR2 YFSETQ come from the germline V gene. V was clipped by 5 bases and J by 3 bases; unmatched bases: 7. There are 14 residues in the CDR3. In nucleotides, the CDR3 is TGCGCCAGCAGTAGGGGACTAGGGGTCTACGAGCAGTACTTC. It codes for CASSRGLGVYEQYF.

This clonotype was recorded at least ten times. The genes are TRBV12-3 or TRBV12-4 and TRBJ2-2; D uncertain. Between the trimmed V and J ends, which lost 4 bases and 9 bases, there was a span of 6 bases. The CDR3 covers 11 residues. The chain's CDR3 is CASSSLRELFF. The CDR3 bases are TGTGCCAGCAGTTCCCTAAGGGAGCTGTTTTTT.

This clonotype was counted a few times. The rearrangement links TRBV5-1 to TRBJ2-5; 14 bases align to TRBD2. Germline-derived CDR1 and CDR2 are SGHRS and YFSETQ. Unmatched junction bases numbered 4, after V lost 4 bases and J lost 2 bases. CDR3 length: 16 amino acids. CDR3 DNA: TGCGCCAGCAGCCTCGGGACTAGCGGGAGTCAAGAGACCCAGTACTTC. Its protein product is CASSLGTSGSQETQYF.

This chain uses TRBV29-1 with TRBJ2-3, with 8 nucleotides matching TRBD2. This CDR3 has 13 residues. The V gene end was trimmed by 7 bases and the J gene end by 4 bases; junction bases not matched to a gene: 7. Per germline, CDR1 SQVTM and CDR2 ANQGSEA. The CDR3 region is CSGSPGGADTQYF. The CDR3 DNA reads as TGCAGCGGCTCCCCGGGGGGGGCAGATACGCAGTATTTT.

As concerns this clonotype: A read error may be the cause here, since a much bigger clone is one base away. The chain couples TRBV7-9 to TRBJ2-3, with D possibly matching TRBD1 (6 bases). The last part of the DNA fits TRBJ1-5 better; the J call may be wrong. The CDR3 spans 15 residues. Germline lookup yields CDR1 SEHNR and CDR2 FQNEAQ (reference sequence). CDR3 protein: CASSPRGSVTDTQHF. In nucleotides, the CDR3 is TGTGCCAGCAGCCCTAGGGGGTCCGTCACAGATACGCAGCATTTT.

With respect to this clonotype: A read error may be the cause here, since a much bigger clone is one base away. The chain is built from TRBV10-3 and TRBJ2-2; D is tentatively TRBD1 or TRBD2 (5 bases each). CDR3 size: 17 residues. CDR1 is ENHRY and CDR2 is SYGVKD in the germline V gene. CDR3 nucleotide sequence: TGTGCCAACAGTACCCCCCGTGGAGGACAGAACACCGGGGAGCTGTTTTTT. As protein: CANSTPRGGQNTGELFF.

This clonotype came up a few times. CDR3 protein: CASSSRHTDSSSNQPQHF. Here the CDR3 DNA reads TGTGCCAGCAGTTCAAGACATACGGACTCCTCTAGCAATCAGCCCCAGCATTTT. V is TRBV6-2 or TRBV6-3 and J is TRBJ1-5; D gene unclear. V lost 4 bases and J 0 bases, leaving 19 bases between the germline ends. Germline V gene data show CDR1 as MNHEY and CDR2 as SVGEGT. This CDR3 comprises 18 residues.

V and J are TRBV7-9 and TRBJ2-6, with TRBD1 matching over 7 bases. Germline V gives CDR1 SEHNR, CDR2 FQNEAQ (reference sequence). This CDR3 spans 17 amino acids. The V segment lost 5 bases and the J segment 2 bases; nucleotides outside the gene matches: 9. The CDR3 bases are TGTGCCAGCAGCCCTAAGGTTAGGGGGCCTGGGGCCAACGTCCTGACTTTC. It codes for CASSPKVRGPGANVLTF.

For this clonotype: A junction end diverges from the germline sequence, so it may reflect a read error. The chain recombines TRBV7-9 with TRBJ1-1; no definite D call. Germline-derived CDR1 and CDR2 are SEHNR and FQNEAQ (reference sequence). The CDR3 loop spans 12 amino acids. The DNA of the CDR3 is TGTGCCAGCAGCTTAACACTGCCTGAGGCTTTCTTT. This gives the protein CASSLTLPEAFF.

This clonotype appeared a few times. This chain links TRBV12-3 or TRBV12-4 with TRBJ2-3; 10 bases agree with TRBD2. CDR3 length equals 15 residues. With V trimmed by 5 bases and J by 6 bases, 8 bases remained unmatched. The CDR3 DNA sequence: TGTGCCAGCAGTACAGGACTAGCGGTTGAGGATACGCAGTATTTT. This gives the protein CASSTGLAVEDTQYF.

In its sample, this clonotype was seen many times. V and J are TRBV5-1 and TRBJ1-1, with D maybe TRBD1 (6 bases). Trimming removed 4 bases at V and 4 bases at J, with 11 bases between. This CDR3 has 13 amino acids. In germline, CDR1 is SGHRS, CDR2 YFSETQ. The CDR3 DNA reads as TGCGCCAGCAGCCCAGCGGGGGCCACTGAAGCTTTCTTT. Encoded protein: CASSPAGATEAFF.

The CDR3 DNA is TGTGCCAGCAGTCATGGAGGCAATGAGCAGTTCTTC. Its protein product is CASSHGGNEQFF. The chain combines TRBV7-2 with TRBJ2-1, with a tentative D call TRBD2 (5 bases). The CDR3 runs to 12 residues. CDR1 and CDR2 (germline): SGHTA, FQGNSA. Trimming removed 6 bases from V and 6 bases from J, with 9 bases in between. The entire variable domain, with the rest obtained from reference TRBV7-2 and TRBJ2-1, is as follows: GAGVSQSPSNKVTEKGKDVELRCDPISGHTALYWYRQSLGQGLEFLIYFQGNSAPDKSGLPSDRFSAERTGGSVSTLTIQRTQQEDSAVYLCASSHGGNEQFFGPGTRLTVL.

This clonotype was counted a few times. The rearrangement links TRBV9 to TRBJ2-7; tentatively, D is TRBD1 (6 bases). Between the trimmed V and J ends, which lost 4 bases and 4 bases, there was a span of 15 bases. Germline lookup yields CDR1 SGDLS and CDR2 YYNGEE. This CDR3 has 14 residues. The CDR3 region is CASSPYRDRYEQYF. CDR3 nucleotide sequence: TGTGCCAGCAGCCCCTACAGGGATCGGTACGAGCAGTACTTC.

This clonotype showed up many times. The V gene is TRBV5-1, the J gene TRBJ2-1; TRBD2 aligns across 8 bases. The CDR3 runs to 18 residues. In germline, CDR1 is SGHRS, CDR2 YFSETQ. V lost 0 bases to trimming and J lost 1 base; unmatched junction nucleotides: 9. The CDR3 bases are TGCGCCAGCAGCTTGGGCCCACTAGCGGAAGTTTCCTACAATGAGCAGTTCTTC. Amino acid sequence: CASSLGPLAEVSYNEQFF.

The table lists this clonotype with a few counts. This chain connects TRBV7-2 to TRBJ2-1; 12 bases are shared with TRBD2. The CDR3 loop spans 17 amino acids. V trimming: 5 bases; J trimming: 6 bases; junction bases outside the gene matches: 11. The V gene's germline CDR1 is SGHTA and CDR2 FQGNSA. CDR3 sequence reads: CASSGLAGWGGFNEQFF. The CDR3 DNA is TGTGCCAGCAGCGGACTAGCGGGATGGGGGGGGTTCAATGAGCAGTTCTTC.

In its sample, this clonotype was seen a few times. The chain's CDR3 is CAGNRTSGRSSYEQYF. The CDR3 DNA sequence: TGTGCCGGAAACCGGACTAGCGGGAGGAGCTCCTACGAGCAGTACTTC. The chain employs TRBV7-3 and TRBJ2-7; the match to TRBD2 covers 14 bases. V shed 11 bases and J 0 bases; nucleotides not matched to a gene: 9. Germline V gene lookup returns CDR1 SGHTA and CDR2 FQGTGA. CDR3 size: 16 residues.

This clonotype occurred many times. The rearrangement links TRBV12-3 or TRBV12-4 to TRBJ2-1; D remains ambiguous. This CDR3 has 14 amino acids. V was trimmed by 2 bases and J by 5 bases, leaving 10 bases between them. CDR3 residues: CASSLSQLNNEQFF. The CDR3 nucleotides are TGTGCCAGCAGTTTATCACAGTTAAACAATGAGCAGTTCTTC.

The chain combines TRBV6-5 with TRBJ1-2; no definite D call. CDR3 length: 11 residues. The germline V and J ends were trimmed by 6 bases and 5 bases, with 7 bases remaining between them. CDR1 MNHEY and CDR2 SVGAGI come from the germline V gene. The CDR3, as DNA: TGTGCCAGCAGCGATGAATATGGCTACACCTTC. Encoded protein: CASSDEYGYTF.

This rearrangement joins TRBV7-9 to TRBJ1-3; maybe TRBD1 (6 bases). Trimming stripped 1 base from V and 3 bases from J, with 7 bases between. The CDR3 has 14 residues. CDR1 and CDR2 from the germline V gene are SEHNR and FQNEAQ (reference sequence). The CDR3 coding sequence is TGTGCCAGCAGCTTAGAGGGGGTTGGAAACACCATATATTTT. Its translation: CASSLEGVGNTIYF.

The chain is built from TRBV20-1 and TRBJ1-1; D is uncertain. Germline CDR1 reads DFQATT; CDR2 reads SNEGSKA (reference sequence). There are 15 residues in the CDR3. V lost 5 bases and J lost 4, with 20 bases in between. The CDR3 loop is CSAVGRGRWITEAFF. For the CDR3, the DNA is TGCAGTGCTGTCGGGAGAGGGCGGTGGATCACTGAAGCTTTCTTT.